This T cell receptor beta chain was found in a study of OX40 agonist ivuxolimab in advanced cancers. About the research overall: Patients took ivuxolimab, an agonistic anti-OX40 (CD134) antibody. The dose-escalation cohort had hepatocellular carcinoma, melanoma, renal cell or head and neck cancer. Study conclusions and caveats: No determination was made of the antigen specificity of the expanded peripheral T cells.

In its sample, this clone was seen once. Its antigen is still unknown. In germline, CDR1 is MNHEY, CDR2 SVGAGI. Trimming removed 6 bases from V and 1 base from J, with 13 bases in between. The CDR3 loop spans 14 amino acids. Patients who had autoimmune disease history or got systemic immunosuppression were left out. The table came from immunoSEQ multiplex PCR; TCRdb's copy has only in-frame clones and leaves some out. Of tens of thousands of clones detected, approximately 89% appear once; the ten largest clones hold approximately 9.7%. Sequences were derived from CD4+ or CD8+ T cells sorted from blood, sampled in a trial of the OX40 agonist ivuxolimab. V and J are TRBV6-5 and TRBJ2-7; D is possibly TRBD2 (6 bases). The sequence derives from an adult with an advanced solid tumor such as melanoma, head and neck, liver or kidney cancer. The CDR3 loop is CASRTPLASYEQYF. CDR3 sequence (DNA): TGTGCCAGCAGGACCCCACTAGCATCCTACGAGCAGTACTTC.